This entry concerns a single T cell receptor beta chain. Antigen: not known. Assay used: immunoSEQ multiplex PCR; TCRdb lists only in-frame clones, some missing. Of roughly 600,000 clones listed, roughly 98% are singletons. Naive CD8 cells, CD45RO-negative and positively selected for CCR7, excluded terminally differentiated effector memory CD45RA+ cells. The sample comes from a study of shared clonotypes between healthy human individuals. The study, taken as a whole, reports: For naive CD4 cells, roughly 4.8% of clonotypes were shared across a few donors.

The CDR3 covers 17 residues. V was clipped by 8 bases and J by 3 bases, with 25 bases between them. CDR1 and CDR2 (germline): MDHEN, SYDVKM. Input material: naive CD8+ T cells sorted from blood. This chain links TRBV28 with TRBJ1-1; possibly TRBD1 for D (6 bases). The sequence was obtained from a young man in good health. As DNA, the CDR3 is TGTGCCAGCCAGGGTGAGGGGGGATACCGAGAGGACACTGAAGCTTTCTTT. Amino acids: CASQGEGGYREDTEAFF.